The 26 T cell receptor beta chains presented below share a single source sample, sequenced in a study of T-cell memory formation after mild COVID-19. TCRdb re-called the 5' RACE reads with MiXCR, one entry per CDR3 protein. This sample has about 440,000 distinct CDR3 sequences, with roughly 20% found just once. Sequences were obtained from PBMCs or a T cell subset sorted from them (not recorded which). The receptors derive from an adult woman who had mild COVID-19 (a few samples of this study predate the infection). Cell type and time point are not known.

This rearrangement joins TRBV7-9 to TRBJ2-5, with TRBD2 matching over 8 bases. V shed 5 bases, J shed 0 bases, and the junction held 14 bases outside the gene matches. The germline gives CDR1 SEHNR, CDR2 FQNEAQ (reference sequence). The CDR3 length is 18 residues. The CDR3 DNA is TGTGCCAGCAGCGACAGCGGGAGAGACGTCTGGTACCAAGAGACCCAGTACTTC. Translated: CASSDSGRDVWYQETQYF.

J is TRBJ2-3 and V is TRBV12-3 or TRBV12-4; tentative D call: TRBD1 (6 bases). This CDR3 has 14 amino acids. Trimming left V 7 bases short and J 6 bases short, with 17 bases between. As DNA, the CDR3 is TGTGCCAGCACTTGGACAGTTTTTGTGGATACGCAGTATTTT. This gives the protein CASTWTVFVDTQYF.

This clonotype showed up many times. The chain carries TRBV29-1 and TRBJ1-2; TRBD1 aligns across 9 bases. Germline trimming cut 4 bases from V and 6 bases from J; bases unmatched to any gene: 0. CDR1 SQVTM and CDR2 ANQGSEA come from the germline V gene. The CDR3 sequence is 11 residues long. CDR3 bases: TGCAGCGTTGGACAGGGGGATGGCTACACCTTC. It is translated as CSVGQGDGYTF. The full variable domain, rest sourced from reference TRBV29-1 and TRBJ1-2, is SAVISQKPSRDICQRGTSLTIQCQVDSQVTMMFWYRQQPGQSLTLIATANQGSEATYESGFVIDKFPISRPNLTFSTLTVSNMSPEDSSIYLCSVGQGDGYTFGSGTRLTVV.

The rearrangement joins TRBV12-5 to TRBJ2-1; TRBD2 aligns across 8 bases. V shed 7 bases and J 8 bases; nucleotides not matched to a gene: 10. The CDR3 has 14 residues. CDR1 is LGHNT, CDR2 FRNRAP, per germline. CDR3 in amino acids: CASATSGRGYEQFF. The CDR3 DNA follows: TGTGCTAGTGCCACCAGCGGGAGAGGTTATGAGCAGTTCTTC.

This clonotype was seen a handful of times. This chain's CDR3 is CASRGAVQETQYF. For the CDR3, the DNA is TGTGCCAGCAGGGGCGCGGTCCAAGAGACCCAGTACTTC. V usage is TRBV12-3 or TRBV12-4 and J usage is TRBJ2-5, with D uncertain. The CDR3 extends over 13 amino acids. V was shortened by 6 bases and J by 1 base, with 9 bases between the two germline ends.

This clonotype was picked up a small number of times. The chain links TRBV4-3 to TRBJ2-2; the D gene is possibly TRBD2 (6 bases). This CDR3 has 16 amino acids. CDR1 and CDR2 from the germline V gene are LGHNA and YSLEER. V was clipped by 8 bases and J by 0 bases, with 16 bases between them. The CDR3 here is CASARGAATNTGELFF. The CDR3, as DNA: TGCGCCAGCGCCCGCGGGGCGGCTACGAACACCGGGGAGCTGTTTTTT.

In its sample, this clonotype was seen a few times. The chain recombines TRBV5-1 with TRBJ1-1; perhaps TRBD1 as D (6 bases). Trimming stripped 0 bases from V and 2 bases from J, with 20 bases between. The CDR3 has 18 residues. Looked up from germline, CDR1 is SGHRS and CDR2 is YFSETQ. CDR3 sequence: CASSLATGIVGLNTEAFF. The CDR3 nucleotides read TGCGCCAGCAGCTTGGCCACAGGGATAGTTGGTCTCAACACTGAAGCTTTCTTT.

This rearrangement joins TRBV7-2 to TRBJ2-5; D gene unclear. V gave up 1 base and J gave up 5 bases, with 8 bases separating them. The CDR3 spans 13 residues. Germline CDR1 reads SGHTA; CDR2 reads FQGNSA. The DNA of the CDR3 is TGTGCCAGCAGCTTAGTGATTGTGGAGACCCAGTACTTC. It encodes CASSLVIVETQYF. The full variable domain, in which reference TRBV7-2 and TRBJ2-5 provide the parts outside the CDR3, is GAGVSQSPSNKVTEKGKDVELRCDPISGHTALYWYRQSLGQGLEFLIYFQGNSAPDKSGLPSDRFSAERTGGSVSTLTIQRTQQEDSAVYLCASSLVIVETQYFGPGTRLLVL.

The chain is built from TRBV5-1 and TRBJ2-3; D remains unclear. This CDR3 contains 13 residues. Trimming removed 8 bases from V and 0 bases from J, with 10 bases in between. Germline V CDR1 and CDR2: SGHRS, YFSETQ. The CDR3 here is CASQTTSTDTQYF. In DNA form, the CDR3 reads TGCGCCAGTCAGACAACTAGCACAGATACGCAGTATTTT.

Ten or more counts support this clonotype. This chain joins TRBV5-5 and TRBJ2-2; 10 bases fit TRBD2. The V gene end was trimmed by 1 base and the J gene end by 4 bases; junction bases not matched to a gene: 10. Germline CDR1 and CDR2: SGHKS and YYEKEE (reference sequence). The CDR3 has 18 amino acids. The CDR3, as DNA: TGTGCCAGCAGCTTGTTACTAGCGGGGCCGCTGGTCACCGGGGAGCTGTTTTTT. Translation gives CASSLLLAGPLVTGELFF.

The chain links TRBV4-1 to TRBJ2-7; a possible D gene is TRBD2 (6 bases). Germline CDR1 reads MGHRA; CDR2 reads YSYEKL. The CDR3 extends over 16 amino acids. The germline V and J ends were trimmed by 0 bases and 0 bases, with 12 bases remaining between them. CDR3 in amino acids: CASSQDGDSSSYEQYF. The CDR3 DNA reads TGCGCCAGCAGCCAAGACGGGGACTCAAGCTCCTACGAGCAGTACTTC.

The CDR3 protein is CASSQEWINEQYF. The CDR3 DNA sequence: TGTGCCAGCAGCCAAGAGTGGATCAACGAGCAGTACTTC. This chain uses TRBV14 with TRBJ2-7; unclear D gene. This CDR3 contains 13 residues. Germline V lookup: CDR1 SGHDN, CDR2 FVKESK. The V and J ends lost 0 bases and 5 bases respectively, with 8 bases between them.

On this clonotype itself: Compared with germline, one end of the junction differs, possibly owing to a read error. V and J are TRBV23-1 and TRBJ2-7; 8 bases are shared with TRBD1. TRBV23-1 belongs to the ORF category, with a function that is uncertain. The CDR3 runs 9 residues. In nucleotides, the CDR3 is TGCGCCAAGAGGACAGGGCACCACTTC. This sequence encodes CAKRTGHHF.

This clonotype has more than one count but fewer than ten. The chain is built from TRBV6-5 and TRBJ2-2; weak D call: TRBD2 (6 bases). Germline CDR1 is MNHEY and CDR2 is SVGAGI. The V and J ends lost 0 bases and 7 bases respectively, with 12 bases between them. The length of the CDR3 is 15 residues. CDR3 sequence (DNA): TGTGCCAGCAGTTACTCGCATGGAGGGGACGGGGAGCTGTTTTTT. Translation gives CASSYSHGGDGELFF.

V and J are TRBV11-2 and TRBJ2-3, with a possible D match to TRBD2 (5 bases). Germline V gene lookup returns CDR1 SGHAT and CDR2 FQNNGV. CDR3 size: 15 residues. V shed 2 bases and J shed 2 bases, with 11 bases lying between them. The CDR3 loop reads CASSLSGRDTDTQYF. DNA of the CDR3: TGTGCCAGCAGCTTATCCGGTCGGGACACAGATACGCAGTATTTT.

The J gene is TRBJ2-1, the V gene TRBV20-1; 7 bases are shared with TRBD2. V lost 6 bases to trimming and J lost 7 bases; unmatched junction nucleotides: 18. Per the germline V gene, CDR1 is DFQATT and CDR2 is SNEGSKA (reference sequence). The CDR3 totals 16 residues. The CDR3 reads CSARDLWAGDVNEQFF. CDR3 in DNA: TGCAGTGCACGAGACCTCTGGGCGGGAGACGTAAATGAGCAGTTCTTC.

This clonotype was seen ten or more times. The chain combines TRBV7-9 with TRBJ2-3; D is perhaps TRBD1 or TRBD2 (5 bases each). Trimming took off 6 bases at V and 5 bases at J, with 15 bases between the two ends. The CDR3 consists of 14 residues. Germline-derived CDR1 and CDR2 are SEHNR and FQNEAQ (reference sequence). The CDR3 reads CASSIGAREDTQYF. The CDR3 coding sequence is TGTGCCAGCAGTATCGGGGCGCGCGAAGATACGCAGTATTTT.

This clonotype was observed a handful of times. The V and J genes are TRBV5-1 and TRBJ2-1, with 7 bases that match TRBD1. In germline, CDR1 is SGHRS, CDR2 YFSETQ. V dropped 3 bases and J dropped 10; count of bases not matched to a gene: 16. The CDR3 loop spans 16 amino acids. The DNA of the CDR3 is TGCGCCAGCAGCTGGGATCCGGGACAGATGGTAGGAGAGCAGTTCTTC. Protein sequence: CASSWDPGQMVGEQFF.

The V call is TRBV20-1, the J call TRBJ2-1; 7 nucleotides agree with TRBD2. Germline lookup yields CDR1 DFQATT and CDR2 SNEGSKA (reference sequence). The V gene end was trimmed by 1 base and the J gene end by 0 bases; junction bases not matched to a gene: 9. The CDR3 length is 17 residues. The CDR3 spells CSARGASGAYSYNEQFF. For the CDR3, the DNA is TGCAGTGCTAGAGGTGCTAGCGGAGCTTACTCCTACAATGAGCAGTTCTTC.

Of note for this clonotype: A junction end diverges from the germline sequence, so it may reflect a read error. CDR3 protein: CASSQAYGALSGDNVLTF. In DNA form, the CDR3 reads TGTGCCAGCAGCCAAGCTTATGGGGCCCTCTCTGGGGACAACGTCCTGACTTTC. The V gene is TRBV4-2, the J gene TRBJ2-6; D possibly corresponds to TRBD1 (5 bases). Germline V gene sequence: CDR1 LGHNA, CDR2 YNFKEQ. The CDR3 is 18 amino acids.

This clonotype was observed many times. An end of the junction does not agree with germline; a read error may underlie this. The rearrangement uses TRBV7-7 and TRBJ2-7, with a possible D match to TRBD1 (6 bases). The V gene's germline CDR1 is SSHAT and CDR2 FNYEAQ (reference sequence). This CDR3 comprises 16 residues. The CDR3 loop is CASSLDPLGHHYEQYF. DNA for the CDR3: TGTGCTAGCAGCTTAGATCCCCTGGGACACCACTACGAGCAGTACTTC.

The rearrangement links TRBV5-1 to TRBJ2-7; 8 bases are shared with TRBD1. There are 15 residues in the CDR3. The J segment lost 0 bases and the V segment lost 3 bases, leaving 5 bases of the junction unmatched. Germline assignment: CDR1 SGHRS and CDR2 YFSETQ. The CDR3 spells CASSSGTGLSYEQYF. CDR3 DNA sequence: TGCGCCAGCAGCTCAGGGACAGGCCTCTCCTACGAGCAGTACTTC.

J is TRBJ1-2 and V is TRBV12-3 or TRBV12-4; D uncertain. CDR3 length: 11 amino acids. Trimming stripped 3 bases from V and 7 bases from J, with 6 bases between. CDR3 bases: TGTGCCAGCAGTTTCCGGAGTGGCTACACCTTC. It encodes CASSFRSGYTF.

The chain couples TRBV12-3 or TRBV12-4 to TRBJ1-2, with TRBD1 as a possible D gene (6 bases). The CDR3 runs 14 residues. Trimming left V 7 bases short and J 3 bases short, with 15 bases between. CDR3 residues: CASNPGAGYYGYTF. The CDR3 DNA sequence: TGTGCCAGCAACCCAGGGGCGGGGTACTATGGCTACACCTTC.

The rearrangement joins TRBV5-6 to TRBJ1-5; the D is unclear. The CDR3 spans 14 residues. V was cut by 2 bases and J by 3 bases, with 9 bases left in between. Per germline, CDR1 SGHDT and CDR2 YYEEEE. CDR3 loop: CASSLEGLNQPQHF. CDR3 coding DNA: TGTGCCAGCAGCTTAGAAGGGCTCAATCAGCCCCAGCATTTT.

The chain employs TRBV6-5 and TRBJ1-2, with D tentatively TRBD1 (5 bases). The CDR3 is 12 residues long. The V gene lost 2 bases and the J gene lost 4 bases, with 5 bases spanning the gap. Germline V gene sequence: CDR1 MNHEY, CDR2 SVGAGI. The CDR3 reads CASSYGAYGYTF. In DNA, the CDR3 is TGTGCCAGCAGTTACGGGGCCTATGGCTACACCTTC.